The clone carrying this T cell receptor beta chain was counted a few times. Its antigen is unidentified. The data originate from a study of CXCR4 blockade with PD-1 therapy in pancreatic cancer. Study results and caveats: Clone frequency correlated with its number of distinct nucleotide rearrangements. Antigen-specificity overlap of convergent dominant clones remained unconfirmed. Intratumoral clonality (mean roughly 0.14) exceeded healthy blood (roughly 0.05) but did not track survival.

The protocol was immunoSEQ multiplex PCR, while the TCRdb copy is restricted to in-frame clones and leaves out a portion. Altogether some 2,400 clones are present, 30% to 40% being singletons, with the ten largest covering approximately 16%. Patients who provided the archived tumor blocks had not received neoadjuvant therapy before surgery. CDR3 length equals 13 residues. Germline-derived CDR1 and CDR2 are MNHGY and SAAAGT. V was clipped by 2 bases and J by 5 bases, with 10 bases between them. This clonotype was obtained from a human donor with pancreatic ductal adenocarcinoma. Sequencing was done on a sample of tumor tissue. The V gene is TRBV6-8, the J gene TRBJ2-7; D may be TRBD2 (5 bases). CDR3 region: CASSYGIGDEQYF. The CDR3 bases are TGTGCCAGCAGTTACGGTATCGGGGACGAGCAGTACTTC.